The next 13 T cell receptor beta chains were all read from a single sample in a study of T cell repertoires in cytomegalovirus infection. TCRdb re-called the reads through MiXCR, storing one row per CDR3 protein. The sample consists of about 740,000 distinct CDR3 sequences, roughly a third of them appearing once. Source material: PBMCs. The source of these receptors is a human donor in good health (CMV status not recorded). Some clones in this sample may be carry-over from other donors' samples.

The rearrangement joins TRBV20-1 to TRBJ2-2; TRBD2 matches at 9 bases. CDR3 size: 14 residues. Germline V gene sequence: CDR1 DFQATT, CDR2 SNEGSKA (reference sequence). Losses at the gene ends were 5 bases for V and 6 bases for J; bases not matched to a gene: 7. The CDR3 DNA reads as TGCAGTGCTCGTTTAGCGGGAGTCCCCGGGGAGCTGTTTTTT. Translated: CSARLAGVPGELFF.

The rearrangement links TRBV4-1 to TRBJ2-7; possible D gene TRBD1, 8 bases. CDR1 is MGHRA and CDR2 is YSYEKL in the germline V gene. CDR3 length: 19 amino acids. Trimming stripped 4 bases from V and 4 bases from J, with 29 bases between. The CDR3 region is CASSPKDFYATGEGYEQYF. DNA of the CDR3: TGCGCCAGCAGCCCCAAGGACTTTTATGCGACAGGGGAGGGGTACGAGCAGTACTTC.

Written as DNA, the CDR3 is TGTGCCAGCAGTTACGGCAGCTTGGATGGCTACACCTTC. This translates into CASSYGSLDGYTF. The chain carries TRBV6-5 and TRBJ1-2; the D is unclear. The CDR3 has 13 amino acids. V dropped 2 bases and J dropped 6 bases, with 10 bases sitting between them. Germline V gives CDR1 MNHEY, CDR2 SVGAGI.

This clonotype appeared a single time. J is TRBJ1-6 and V is TRBV30, with 9 bases lining up with TRBD1. The CDR3 consists of 15 residues. Germline V gene sequence: CDR1 GTSNPN, CDR2 SVGIG (reference sequence). The V segment lost 2 bases and the J segment 9 bases; nucleotides outside the gene matches: 8. Here the CDR3 reads CAWSTTDRGSSPLHF. The CDR3, as DNA: TGTGCCTGGAGTACCACGGACAGGGGCAGTTCACCCCTCCACTTT.

The chain has TRBV28 and TRBJ1-5, with D unclear. The V end was cut by 2 bases, the J end by 1 base, with 9 bases between. Germline loops: CDR1 MDHEN, CDR2 SYDVKM. The CDR3 sequence is 15 residues long. CDR3 amino acids: CASSLPGWSNQPQHF. The CDR3 DNA reads as TGTGCCAGCAGTTTACCGGGATGGAGCAATCAGCCCCAGCATTTT.

This chain joins TRBV4-1 and TRBJ1-1; TRBD1 aligns across 10 bases. This CDR3 has 17 amino acids. The V and J ends lost 0 bases and 5 bases, in that order; junction bases with no gene match: 9. The germline V gene encodes CDR1 MGHRA and CDR2 YSYEKL. In DNA form, the CDR3 reads TGCGCCAGCAGCCAAGATAGGGGACAGGGGCCGGGGACTGAAGCTTTCTTT. Its protein is CASSQDRGQGPGTEAFF.

The gene calls are TRBV4-2 and TRBJ1-2; a weak D match, TRBD1 (6 bases). Trimming cost V 1 base and J 4 bases, with 19 bases left between them. In germline, CDR1 is LGHNA, CDR2 YNFKEQ. The CDR3 contains 17 residues. CDR3 protein: CASSQAGGAVGGYGYTF. The DNA of the CDR3 is TGTGCCAGCAGCCAAGCTGGGGGCGCAGTAGGGGGCTATGGCTACACCTTC.

CDR3 DNA: TGTGCCAGCAGCTTAGTGGGACCGAGGGAGACCCAGTACTTC. Its translation: CASSLVGPRETQYF. V usage is TRBV7-2 and J usage is TRBJ2-5; tentatively, D is TRBD1 or TRBD2 (5 bases each). Germline V gene lookup returns CDR1 SGHTA and CDR2 FQGNSA. The CDR3 totals 14 residues. Trimming shortened V by 1 base and J by 5 bases, and 11 bases separated the two germline ends.

The chain employs TRBV28 and TRBJ2-7; 7 nucleotides agree with TRBD1. V lost 6 bases and J lost 2; bases outside the gene matches: 7. This CDR3 has 14 residues. CDR1 and CDR2 from the germline V gene are MDHEN and SYDVKM. CDR3 sequence: CASSADRAAYEQYF. The DNA for the CDR3 is TGTGCCAGCAGCGCCGACAGGGCGGCCTACGAGCAGTACTTC.

The J gene is TRBJ1-6, the V gene TRBV12-3 or TRBV12-4; D remains ambiguous. This CDR3 spans 13 amino acids. V was pared by 5 bases and J by 7 bases, with 9 bases between. In nucleotides, the CDR3 is TGTGCCAGCAGTATTTCGTCCAATTCACCCCTCCACTTT. Amino acid sequence: CASSISSNSPLHF.

This clonotype has ten or more counts. V is TRBV7-8 and J is TRBJ2-1; D might be TRBD1 or TRBD2, each matching 5 bases. The V end was cut by 1 base, the J end by 0 bases, with 16 bases between. The CDR3 spans 18 residues. CDR1 is SGHVS, CDR2 FQNEAQ, per germline. For the CDR3, the DNA is TGTGCCAGCAGCTTAGAGGGCCGGGGACGCTCCTCCTACAATGAGCAGTTCTTC. Protein sequence: CASSLEGRGRSSYNEQFF.

The rearrangement joins TRBV30 to TRBJ1-5; D remains ambiguous. CDR3 length: 12 residues. The V gene's germline CDR1 is GTSNPN and CDR2 SVGIG (reference sequence). V was shortened by 2 bases and J by 4 bases, with 6 bases between the two germline ends. The CDR3 DNA follows: TGTGCCTGGAGTCCGAGGAATCAGCCCCAGCATTTT. Translation: CAWSPRNQPQHF.

The rearrangement links TRBV7-2 to TRBJ2-7; D unclear. CDR1 SGHTA and CDR2 FQGNSA come from the germline V gene. This CDR3 region has 14 residues. Trimming cost V 6 bases and J 5 bases, with 17 bases left between them. In DNA form, the CDR3 reads TGTGCCAGCAGTCTAGGGCCCTACGGCAACGAGCAGTACTTC. It yields the protein CASSLGPYGNEQYF.